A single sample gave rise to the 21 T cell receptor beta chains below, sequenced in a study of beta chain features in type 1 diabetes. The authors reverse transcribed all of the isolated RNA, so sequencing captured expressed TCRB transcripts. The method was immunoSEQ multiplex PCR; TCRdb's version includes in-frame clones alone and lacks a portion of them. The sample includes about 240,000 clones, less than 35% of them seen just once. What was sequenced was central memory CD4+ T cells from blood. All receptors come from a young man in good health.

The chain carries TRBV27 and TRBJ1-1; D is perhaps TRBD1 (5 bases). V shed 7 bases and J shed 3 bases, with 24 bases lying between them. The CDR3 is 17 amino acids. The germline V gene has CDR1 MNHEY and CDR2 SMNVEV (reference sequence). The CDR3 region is CASTPSPGRGGDTEAFF. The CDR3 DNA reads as TGTGCCAGCACCCCAAGCCCGGGGCGCGGGGGGGACACTGAAGCTTTCTTT.

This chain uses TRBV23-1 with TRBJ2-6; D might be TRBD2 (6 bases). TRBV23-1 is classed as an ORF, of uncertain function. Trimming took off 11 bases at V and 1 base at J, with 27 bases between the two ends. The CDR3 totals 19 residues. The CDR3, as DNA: TGCGCCCCCAAGGGAGGCTGGCCCGCTTTCGGATCTGGGGCCAACGTCCTGACTTTC. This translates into CAPKGGWPAFGSGANVLTF.

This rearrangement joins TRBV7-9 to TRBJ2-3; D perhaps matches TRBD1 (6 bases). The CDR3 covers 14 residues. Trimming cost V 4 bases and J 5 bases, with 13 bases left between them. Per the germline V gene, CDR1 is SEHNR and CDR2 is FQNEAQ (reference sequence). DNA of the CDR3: TGTGCCAGCAGCTCCCAACAGGGTTTAGATACGCAGTATTTT. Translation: CASSSQQGLDTQYF.

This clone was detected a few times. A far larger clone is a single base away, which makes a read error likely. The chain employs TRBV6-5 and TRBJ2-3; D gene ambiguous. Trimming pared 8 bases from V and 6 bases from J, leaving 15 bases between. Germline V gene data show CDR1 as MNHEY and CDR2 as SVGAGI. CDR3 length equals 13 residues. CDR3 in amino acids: CASSSGSRDTQYF. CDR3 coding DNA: TGTGCCAGCTCGTCGGGTAGCAGGGATACGCAGTATTTT.

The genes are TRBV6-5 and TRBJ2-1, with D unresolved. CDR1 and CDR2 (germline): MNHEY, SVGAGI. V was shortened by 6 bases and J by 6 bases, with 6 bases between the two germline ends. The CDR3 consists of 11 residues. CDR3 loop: CASRSINEQFF. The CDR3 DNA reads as TGTGCCAGCAGATCCATCAATGAGCAGTTCTTC.

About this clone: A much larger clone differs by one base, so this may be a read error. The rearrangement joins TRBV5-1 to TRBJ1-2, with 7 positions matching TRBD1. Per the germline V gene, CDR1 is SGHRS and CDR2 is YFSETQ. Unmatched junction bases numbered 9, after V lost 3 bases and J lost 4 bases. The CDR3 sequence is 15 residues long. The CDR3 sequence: CASSSGTVVLYGYTF. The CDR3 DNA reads TGCGCCAGCAGCTCCGGGACAGTCGTTCTCTATGGCTACACCTTC.

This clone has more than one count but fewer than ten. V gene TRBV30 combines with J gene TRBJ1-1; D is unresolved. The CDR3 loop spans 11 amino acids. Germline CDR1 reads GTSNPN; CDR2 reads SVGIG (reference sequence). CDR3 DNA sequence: TGTTCCGGCGCCGGGAACACTGAAGCTTTCTTT. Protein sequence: CSGAGNTEAFF.

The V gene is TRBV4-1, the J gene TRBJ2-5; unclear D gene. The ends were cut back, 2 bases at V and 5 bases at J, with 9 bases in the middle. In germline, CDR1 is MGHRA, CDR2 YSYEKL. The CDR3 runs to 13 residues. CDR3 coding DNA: TGCGCCAGCAGCCAATGGCGTCGGGAGACCCAGTACTTC. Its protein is CASSQWRRETQYF.

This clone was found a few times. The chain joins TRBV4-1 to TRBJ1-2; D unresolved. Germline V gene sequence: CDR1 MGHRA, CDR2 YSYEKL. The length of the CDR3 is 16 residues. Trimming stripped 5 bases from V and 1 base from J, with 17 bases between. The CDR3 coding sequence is TGCGCCAGCAGCTCCGGACCCGCCTCAGTTAACTATGGCTACACCTTC. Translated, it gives CASSSGPASVNYGYTF.

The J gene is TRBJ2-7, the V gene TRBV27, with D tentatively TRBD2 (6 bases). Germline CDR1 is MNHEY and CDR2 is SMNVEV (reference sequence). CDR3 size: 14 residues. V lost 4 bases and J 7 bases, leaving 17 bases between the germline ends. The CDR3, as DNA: TGTGCCAGCAGTTCCGGGACTGCGTCGAGAGAGCAGTACTTC. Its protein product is CASSSGTASREQYF.

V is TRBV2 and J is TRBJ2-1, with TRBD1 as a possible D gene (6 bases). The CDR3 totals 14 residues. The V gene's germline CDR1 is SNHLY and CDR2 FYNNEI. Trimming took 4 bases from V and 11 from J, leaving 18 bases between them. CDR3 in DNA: TGTGCCAGCAGTGGACAGGTTGTTTTTGGTCAGCAGTTCTTC. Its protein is CASSGQVVFGQQFF.

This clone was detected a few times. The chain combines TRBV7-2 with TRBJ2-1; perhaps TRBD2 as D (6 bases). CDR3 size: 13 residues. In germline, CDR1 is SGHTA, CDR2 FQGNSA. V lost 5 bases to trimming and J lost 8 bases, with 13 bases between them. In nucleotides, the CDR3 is TGTGCCAGCAGCCTAACGGGAGATCATGAGCAGTTCTTC. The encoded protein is CASSLTGDHEQFF.

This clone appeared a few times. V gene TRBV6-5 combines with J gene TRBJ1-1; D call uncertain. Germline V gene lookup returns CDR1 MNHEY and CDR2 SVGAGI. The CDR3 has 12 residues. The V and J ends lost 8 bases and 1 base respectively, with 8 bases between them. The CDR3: CASRRSNTEAFF. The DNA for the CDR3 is TGTGCCAGCCGGCGGTCGAACACTGAAGCTTTCTTT.

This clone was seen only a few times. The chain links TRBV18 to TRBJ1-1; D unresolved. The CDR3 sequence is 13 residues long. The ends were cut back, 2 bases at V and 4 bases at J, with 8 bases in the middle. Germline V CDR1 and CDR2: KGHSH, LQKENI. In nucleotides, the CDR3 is TGTGCCAGCTCACCAGGTCCGGGCACTGAAGCTTTCTTT. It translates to CASSPGPGTEAFF.

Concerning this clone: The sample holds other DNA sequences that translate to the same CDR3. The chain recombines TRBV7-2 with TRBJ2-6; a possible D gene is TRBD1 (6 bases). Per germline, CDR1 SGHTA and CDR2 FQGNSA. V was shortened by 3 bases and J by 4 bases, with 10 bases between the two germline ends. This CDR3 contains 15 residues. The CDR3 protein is CASSFTGTGANVLTF. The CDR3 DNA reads TGTGCCAGCAGCTTTACAGGGACAGGGGCCAACGTCCTGACTTTC.

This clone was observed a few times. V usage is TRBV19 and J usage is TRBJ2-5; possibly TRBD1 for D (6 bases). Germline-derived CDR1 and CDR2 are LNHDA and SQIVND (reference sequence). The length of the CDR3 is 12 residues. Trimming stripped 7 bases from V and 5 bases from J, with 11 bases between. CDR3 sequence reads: CASNTGKETQYF. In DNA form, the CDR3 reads TGTGCCAGTAACACAGGGAAGGAGACCCAGTACTTC.

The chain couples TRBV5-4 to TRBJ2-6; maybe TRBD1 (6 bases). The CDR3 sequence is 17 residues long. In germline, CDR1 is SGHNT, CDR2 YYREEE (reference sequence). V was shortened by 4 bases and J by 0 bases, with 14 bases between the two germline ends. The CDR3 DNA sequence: TGTGCCAGCAGCCCGGACCTACAGGGCTCTGGGGCCAACGTCCTGACTTTC. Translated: CASSPDLQGSGANVLTF.

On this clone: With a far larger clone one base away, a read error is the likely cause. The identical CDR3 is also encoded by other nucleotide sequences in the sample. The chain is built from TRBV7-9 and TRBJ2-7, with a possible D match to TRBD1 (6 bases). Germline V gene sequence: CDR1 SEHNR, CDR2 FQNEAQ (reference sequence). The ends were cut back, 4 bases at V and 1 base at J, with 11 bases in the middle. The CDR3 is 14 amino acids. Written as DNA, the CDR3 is TGTGCCAGCAGCTCCAACAGGGCATCCTACGAGCAGTACTTC. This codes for CASSSNRASYEQYF.

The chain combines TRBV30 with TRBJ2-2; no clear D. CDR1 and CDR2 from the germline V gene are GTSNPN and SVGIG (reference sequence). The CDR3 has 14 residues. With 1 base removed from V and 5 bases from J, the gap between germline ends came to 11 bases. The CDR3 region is CAWSDWLVTGELFF. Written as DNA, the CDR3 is TGTGCCTGGAGTGACTGGTTGGTGACCGGGGAGCTGTTTTTT.

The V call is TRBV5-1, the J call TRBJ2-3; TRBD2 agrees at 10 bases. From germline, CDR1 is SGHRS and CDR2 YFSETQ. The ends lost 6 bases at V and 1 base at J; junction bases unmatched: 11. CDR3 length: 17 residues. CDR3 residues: CASMLASGRRGTDTQYF. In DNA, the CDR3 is TGCGCCAGCATGTTGGCTAGCGGGAGACGGGGCACAGATACGCAGTATTTT. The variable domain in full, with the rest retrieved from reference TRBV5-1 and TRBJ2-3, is KAGVTQTPRYLIKTRGQQVTLSCSPISGHRSVSWYQQTPGQGLQFLFEYFSETQRNKGNFPGRFSGRQFSNSRSEMNVSTLELGDSALYLCASMLASGRRGTDTQYFGPGTRLTVL.

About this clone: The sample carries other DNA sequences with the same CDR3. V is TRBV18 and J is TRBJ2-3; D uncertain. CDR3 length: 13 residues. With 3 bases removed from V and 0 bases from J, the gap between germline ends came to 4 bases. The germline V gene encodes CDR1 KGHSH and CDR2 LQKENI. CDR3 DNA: TGTGCCAGCTCACCGCCTAGCACAGATACGCAGTATTTT. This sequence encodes CASSPPSTDTQYF.